Below, 14 T cell receptor beta chains from the same sample are listed, as sequenced in a study of breast tumors, draining lymph nodes, adjacent tissues. Samples came from axillary lymph nodes draining the breast cancer. TCRdb ran MiXCR on the multiplex PCR reads and lists one entry per CDR3 protein. The sample carries roughly 80,000 distinct CDR3 sequences, roughly a fifth recorded once. Sequenced sample: axillary lymph node tissue. These receptors were obtained from a female donor with breast cancer. Some clones in this sample may be carry-over from other donors' samples.

This clonotype appeared many times. The V and J genes are TRBV12-3 or TRBV12-4 and TRBJ2-7; 12 positions match TRBD2. V shed 3 bases, J shed 4 bases, and the junction held 10 bases outside the gene matches. CDR3 length equals 17 residues. This CDR3 reads CASSLNLAGGLGYEQYF. The CDR3 bases are TGTGCCAGCAGTTTGAATCTAGCGGGAGGGCTTGGTTACGAGCAGTACTTC.

This clonotype showed up many times. The chain has TRBV13 and TRBJ2-3, with 9 bases lining up with TRBD1. J lost 0 bases, V lost 5 bases, and 9 bases had no gene match. The CDR3 spans 17 residues. CDR1 and CDR2 from the germline V gene are PRHDT and FYEKMQ (reference sequence). The CDR3 DNA reads as TGTGCCAGCAGCGGACGGACAGGGGACCTTAGCACAGATACGCAGTATTTT. This translates into CASSGRTGDLSTDTQYF.

This chain joins TRBV6-1 and TRBJ1-5; 9 bases fit TRBD1. Trimming at V came to 5 bases and at J to 0 bases, leaving 8 bases not matched to a gene. The CDR3 totals 17 residues. Germline V gene lookup returns CDR1 MNHNS and CDR2 SASEGT. CDR3 protein: CASSRDRVEYSNQPQHF. Here the CDR3 DNA reads TGTGCCAGCAGTAGGGACAGGGTAGAGTATAGCAATCAGCCCCAGCATTTT.

The table lists this clonotype with many counts. The genes are TRBV5-4 and TRBJ1-5, with TRBD1 as a possible D gene (5 bases). Germline CDR1 and CDR2: SGHNT and YYREEE (reference sequence). V lost 0 bases and J 7 bases, leaving 20 bases between the germline ends. This CDR3 region has 17 residues. The CDR3, as DNA: TGTGCCAGCAGCTTGGCGATTGGGGCAGACCAAAAACAGCCCCAGCATTTT. Encoded protein: CASSLAIGADQKQPQHF.

This clonotype was seen at least ten times. The chain is built from TRBV7-3 and TRBJ2-2; TRBD2 matches at 14 bases. This CDR3 is 17 amino acids long. Looked up from germline, CDR1 is SGHTA and CDR2 is FQGTGA. Trimming at V came to 0 bases and at J to 8 bases, leaving 5 bases not matched to a gene. The CDR3 region is CASSLTGTSGRAGELFF. DNA of the CDR3: TGTGCCAGCAGCTTAACGGGGACTAGCGGGAGAGCGGGGGAGCTGTTTTTT.

With respect to this clonotype: A much larger clonotype is one base distant, so this may be a read error. The rearrangement links TRBV5-4 to TRBJ2-7; 11 nucleotides match TRBD2. With 0 bases clipped from V and 9 bases from J, the junction kept 11 bases outside the gene matches. CDR3 length equals 16 residues. In germline, CDR1 is SGHNT, CDR2 YYREEE (reference sequence). CDR3 amino acids: CASSLGSGRVLRGQYF. The CDR3 DNA is TGTGCCAGCAGCTTGGGTAGCGGGAGGGTTTTAAGGGGGCAGTACTTC.

The rearrangement links TRBV6-2 or TRBV6-3 to TRBJ2-7; the match to TRBD2 covers 8 bases. From germline, CDR1 is MNHEY and CDR2 SVGEGT. Trimming cost V 2 bases and J 4 bases; bases outside gene matches: 13. This CDR3 comprises 17 residues. The CDR3 reads CASSYPLSSGRGYEQYF. The CDR3 bases are TGTGCCAGCAGTTACCCACTCTCCAGCGGGAGAGGGTACGAGCAGTACTTC.

This clonotype was seen ten or more times. The chain employs TRBV9 and TRBJ2-5; no firm D call. The ends were cut back, 0 bases at V and 2 bases at J, with 17 bases in the middle. The CDR3 loop spans 17 amino acids. CDR1 and CDR2 (germline): SGDLS, YYNGEE. CDR3 loop: CASSVGSGSFSQETQYF. The CDR3 nucleotides read TGTGCCAGCAGCGTAGGGTCCGGGTCGTTCTCACAAGAGACCCAGTACTTC.

The V call is TRBV28, the J call TRBJ2-3; TRBD1 is a possible D gene (6 bases). This CDR3 is built from 16 residues. In germline, CDR1 is MDHEN, CDR2 SYDVKM. With 4 bases removed from V and 5 bases from J, the gap between germline ends came to 19 bases. This CDR3 reads CASSSRLGRGGDTQYF. The CDR3 coding sequence is TGTGCCAGCAGTTCCCGTTTAGGGCGAGGGGGAGATACGCAGTATTTT.

This clonotype was counted many times. The chain has TRBV7-2 and TRBJ1-2; D may be TRBD1 (5 bases). V lost 2 bases and J 1 base, leaving 11 bases between the germline ends. The germline gives CDR1 SGHTA, CDR2 FQGNSA. CDR3 length: 15 amino acids. The CDR3, as DNA: TGTGCCAGCAGCTTAATGAAGGGGAGTAACTATGGCTACACCTTC. This sequence encodes CASSLMKGSNYGYTF.

On this clonotype: This may stem from a read error, because a much larger clone lies one nucleotide away. This chain uses TRBV5-1 with TRBJ2-5, with D unresolved. The CDR3 is made up of 12 amino acids. Germline loops: CDR1 SGHRS, CDR2 YFSETQ. CDR3 protein: CASSSPQETRYF. CDR3 nucleotides: TGCGCCAGCAGTTCCCCCCAAGAGACCCGGTACTTC.

About this clonotype: This could be a read error, since a much larger clone is one nucleotide away. The chain carries TRBV20-1 and TRBJ2-2; D is ambiguous. V dropped 5 bases and J dropped 7 bases, with 14 bases sitting between them. CDR1 and CDR2 from the germline V gene are DFQATT and SNEGSKA (reference sequence). This CDR3 comprises 13 residues. The chain's CDR3 is CSAEERAVGELFF. The CDR3 bases are TGCAGTGCTGAGGAACGGGCTGTCGGGGAGCTGTTTTTT.

Ten or more counts support this clonotype. The chain uses TRBV5-1 and TRBJ2-3; TRBD1 or TRBD2 may be the D gene (6 bases each). The CDR3 has 15 amino acids. Per the germline V gene, CDR1 is SGHRS and CDR2 is YFSETQ. V was cut by 6 bases and J by 2 bases, with 16 bases left in between. The CDR3 DNA sequence: TGCGCCAGCACACCCTTGGGGGGCCACACAGATACGCAGTATTTT. Its translation is CASTPLGGHTDTQYF.

This clonotype was seen at least ten times. CDR3: CASSVDQGFLGETQYF. CDR3 coding DNA: TGTGCCAGCAGCGTAGATCAGGGGTTTTTGGGGGAGACCCAGTACTTC. V is TRBV9 and J is TRBJ2-5; perhaps TRBD1 as D (6 bases). Germline-derived CDR1 and CDR2 are SGDLS and YYNGEE. The length of the CDR3 is 16 residues. Trimming shortened V by 0 bases and J by 5 bases, and 17 bases separated the two germline ends.